This T cell receptor (beta chain) was observed in a study of T cell repertoires in cytomegalovirus infection. Findings and caveats of the study: Predominance within the ex vivo response was attributable to HLA-C-restricted CMV-specific TCR beta clonotypes. Using cumulative public TCR beta family frequency, the authors identified those who carried CMV together with the relevant HLA.

Germline V CDR1 and CDR2: MGHRA, YSYEKL. The junction had 10 bases not matched to a gene; V was cut back by 1 base and J by 0 bases. The CDR3 sequence is 19 residues long. This clonotype was counted a few times. Its antigen is not identified. From the reads, TCRdb called clonotypes with MiXCR, one entry per CDR3 protein. The sample lists 250,000 or so distinct CDR3 sequences, over 15% occurring once. This clonotype originated in a human donor in good health (CMV status not recorded). Some clones in this sample may be carry-over from other donors' samples. The specimen sequenced was CD8+ T cells from PBMCs. The chain recombines TRBV4-1 with TRBJ2-1; 9 bases are shared with TRBD2. For the CDR3, the DNA is TGCGCCAGCAGCCAAGCGGTTCAGCGGGGGGCAACCTCCTACAATGAGCAGTTCTTC. Translating it yields CASSQAVQRGATSYNEQFF.